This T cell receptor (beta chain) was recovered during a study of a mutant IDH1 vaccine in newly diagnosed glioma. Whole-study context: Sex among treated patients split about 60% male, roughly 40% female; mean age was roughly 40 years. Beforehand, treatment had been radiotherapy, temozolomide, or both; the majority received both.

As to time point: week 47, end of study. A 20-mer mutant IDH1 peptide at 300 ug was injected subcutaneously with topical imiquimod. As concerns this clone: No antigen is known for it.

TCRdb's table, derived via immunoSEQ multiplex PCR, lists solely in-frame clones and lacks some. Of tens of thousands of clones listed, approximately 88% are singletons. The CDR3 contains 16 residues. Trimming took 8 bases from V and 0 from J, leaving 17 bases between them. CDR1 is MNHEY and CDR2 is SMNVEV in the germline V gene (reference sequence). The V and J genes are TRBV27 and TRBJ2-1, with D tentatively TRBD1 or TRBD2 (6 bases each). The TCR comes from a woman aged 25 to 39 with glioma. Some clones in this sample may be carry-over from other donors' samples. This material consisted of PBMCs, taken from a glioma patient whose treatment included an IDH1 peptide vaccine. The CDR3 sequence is CASSKGGRISYNEQFF. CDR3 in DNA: TGTGCCAGCTCAAAAGGGGGGCGGATCTCCTACAATGAGCAGTTCTTC.